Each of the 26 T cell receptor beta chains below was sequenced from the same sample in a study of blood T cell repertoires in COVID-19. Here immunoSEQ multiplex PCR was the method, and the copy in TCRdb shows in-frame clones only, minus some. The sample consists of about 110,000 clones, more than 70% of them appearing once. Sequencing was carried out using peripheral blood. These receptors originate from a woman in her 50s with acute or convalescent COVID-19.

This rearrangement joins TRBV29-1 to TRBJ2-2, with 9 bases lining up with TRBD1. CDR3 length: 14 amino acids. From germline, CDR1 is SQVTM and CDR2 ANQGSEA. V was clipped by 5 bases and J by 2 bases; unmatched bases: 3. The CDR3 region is CSVRDRANTGELFF. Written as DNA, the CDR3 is TGCAGCGTTAGGGACAGGGCTAACACCGGGGAGCTGTTTTTT.

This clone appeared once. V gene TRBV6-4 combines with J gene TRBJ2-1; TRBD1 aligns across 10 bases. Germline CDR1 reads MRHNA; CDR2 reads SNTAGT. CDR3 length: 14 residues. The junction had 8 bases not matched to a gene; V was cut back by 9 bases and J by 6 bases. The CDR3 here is CASRGQGPINEQFF. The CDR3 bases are TGTGCCAGTCGGGGACAGGGGCCGATCAATGAGCAGTTCTTC.

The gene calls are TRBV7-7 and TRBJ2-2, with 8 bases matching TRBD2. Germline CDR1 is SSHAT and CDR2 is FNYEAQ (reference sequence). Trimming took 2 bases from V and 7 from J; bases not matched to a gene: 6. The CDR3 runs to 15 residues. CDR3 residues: CASSLLAGSVGELFF. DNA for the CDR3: TGTGCCAGCAGCTTACTAGCGGGCTCTGTCGGGGAGCTGTTTTTT.

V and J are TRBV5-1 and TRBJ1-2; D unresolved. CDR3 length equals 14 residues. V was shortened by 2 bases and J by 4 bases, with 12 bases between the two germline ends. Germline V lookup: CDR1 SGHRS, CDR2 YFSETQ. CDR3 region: CASSFIPDSYGYTF. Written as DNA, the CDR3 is TGCGCCAGCAGCTTCATCCCTGACTCCTATGGCTACACCTTC.

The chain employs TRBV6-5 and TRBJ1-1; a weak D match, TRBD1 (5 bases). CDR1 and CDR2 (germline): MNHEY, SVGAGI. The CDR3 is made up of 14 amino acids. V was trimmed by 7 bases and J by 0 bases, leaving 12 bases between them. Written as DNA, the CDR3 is TGTGCCAGCACTCACCTGGGGCTGAACACTGAAGCTTTCTTT. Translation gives CASTHLGLNTEAFF.

The CDR3 DNA follows: TGTGCCAGCAGTGAAGCCGGGGATCTCTATGGCTACACCTTC. Translating gives CASSEAGDLYGYTF. The chain employs TRBV2 and TRBJ1-2; D not certain. Germline V gene sequence: CDR1 SNHLY, CDR2 FYNNEI. There are 14 residues in the CDR3. Trimming pared 0 bases from V and 4 bases from J, leaving 9 bases between.

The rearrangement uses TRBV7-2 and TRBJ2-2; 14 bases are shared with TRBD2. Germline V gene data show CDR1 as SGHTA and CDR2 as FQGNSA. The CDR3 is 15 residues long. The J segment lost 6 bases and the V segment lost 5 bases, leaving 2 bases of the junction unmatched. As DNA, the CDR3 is TGTGCCAGCAGCGCGACTAGCGGGGGGGCCGGGGAGCTGTTTTTT. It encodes CASSATSGGAGELFF.

CDR3 sequence (DNA): TGTGCCAGCAGCTTGTTTGGGGGCCGGGACACTGAAGCTTTCTTT. Protein sequence: CASSLFGGRDTEAFF. The rearrangement links TRBV5-5 to TRBJ1-1; TRBD1 might be the D (6 bases). Looked up from germline, CDR1 is SGHKS and CDR2 is YYEKEE (reference sequence). The V and J ends lost 1 base and 3 bases respectively, with 13 bases between them. The CDR3 covers 15 residues.

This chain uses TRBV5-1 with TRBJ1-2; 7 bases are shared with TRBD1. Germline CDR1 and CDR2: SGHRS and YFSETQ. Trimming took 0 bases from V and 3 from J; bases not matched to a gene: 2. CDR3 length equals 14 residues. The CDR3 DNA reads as TGCGCCAGCAGCTTGGAGGGACAGTACTATGGCTACACCTTC. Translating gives CASSLEGQYYGYTF.

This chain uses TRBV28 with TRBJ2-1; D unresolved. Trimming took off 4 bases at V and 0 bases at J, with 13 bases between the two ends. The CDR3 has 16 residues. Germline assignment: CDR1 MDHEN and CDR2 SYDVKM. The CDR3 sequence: CASSSRTRSSYNEQFF. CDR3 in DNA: TGTGCCAGCAGTTCTCGTACGCGGAGCTCCTACAATGAGCAGTTCTTC.

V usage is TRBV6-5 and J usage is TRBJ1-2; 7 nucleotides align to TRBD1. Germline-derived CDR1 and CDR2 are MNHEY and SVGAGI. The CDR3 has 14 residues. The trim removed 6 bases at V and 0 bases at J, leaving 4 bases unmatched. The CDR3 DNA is TGTGCCAGCAGGGGGACAGCTCCTAACTATGGCTACACCTTC. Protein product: CASRGTAPNYGYTF.

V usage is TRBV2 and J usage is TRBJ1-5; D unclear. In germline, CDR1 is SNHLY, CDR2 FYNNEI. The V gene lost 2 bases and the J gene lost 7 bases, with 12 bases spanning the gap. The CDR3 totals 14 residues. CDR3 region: CASSELKAGQPQHF. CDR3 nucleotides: TGTGCCAGCAGTGAACTCAAAGCGGGGCAGCCCCAGCATTTT.

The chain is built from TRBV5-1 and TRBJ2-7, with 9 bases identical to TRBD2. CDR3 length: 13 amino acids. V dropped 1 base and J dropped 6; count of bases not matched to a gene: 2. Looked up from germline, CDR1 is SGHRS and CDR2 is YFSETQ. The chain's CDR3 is CASSLSTSGEQYF. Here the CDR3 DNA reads TGCGCCAGCAGCTTGTCGACTAGCGGCGAGCAGTACTTC.

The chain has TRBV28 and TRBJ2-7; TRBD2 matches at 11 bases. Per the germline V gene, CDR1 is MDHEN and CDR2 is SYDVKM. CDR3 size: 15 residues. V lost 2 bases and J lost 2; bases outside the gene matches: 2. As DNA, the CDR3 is TGTGCCAGCAGTTTAGGGACTAGCGGACCCTACGAGCAGTACTTC. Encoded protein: CASSLGTSGPYEQYF.

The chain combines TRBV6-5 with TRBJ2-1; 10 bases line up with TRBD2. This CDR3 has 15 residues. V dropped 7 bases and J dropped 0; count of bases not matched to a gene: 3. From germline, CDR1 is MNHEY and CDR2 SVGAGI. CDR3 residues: CASTIAGGSYNEQFF. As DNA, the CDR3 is TGTGCCAGCACTATAGCGGGGGGCTCCTACAATGAGCAGTTCTTC.

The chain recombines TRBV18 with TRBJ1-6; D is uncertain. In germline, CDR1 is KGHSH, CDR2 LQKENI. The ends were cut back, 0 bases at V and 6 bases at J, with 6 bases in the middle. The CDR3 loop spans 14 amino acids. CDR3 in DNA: TGTGCCAGCTCACCACCGGCGGCTAATTCACCCCTCCACTTT. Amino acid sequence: CASSPPAANSPLHF.

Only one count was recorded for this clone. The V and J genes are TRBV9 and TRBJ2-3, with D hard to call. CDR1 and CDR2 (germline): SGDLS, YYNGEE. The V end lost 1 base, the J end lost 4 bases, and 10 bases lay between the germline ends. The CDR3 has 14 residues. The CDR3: CASSVTHSADTQYF. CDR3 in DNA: TGTGCCAGCAGCGTAACCCACTCGGCAGATACGCAGTATTTT. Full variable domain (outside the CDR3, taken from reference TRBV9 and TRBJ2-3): DSGVTQTPKHLITATGQRVTLRCSPRSGDLSVYWYQQSLDQGLQFLIQYYNGEERAKGNILERFSAQQFPDLHSELNLSSLELGDSALYFCASSVTHSADTQYFGPGTRLTVL.

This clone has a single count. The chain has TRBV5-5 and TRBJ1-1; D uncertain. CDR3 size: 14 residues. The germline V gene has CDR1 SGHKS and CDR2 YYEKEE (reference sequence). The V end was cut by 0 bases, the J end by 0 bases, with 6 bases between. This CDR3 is CASSLDLVNTEAFF. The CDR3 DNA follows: TGTGCCAGCAGCTTGGACTTGGTGAACACTGAAGCTTTCTTT.

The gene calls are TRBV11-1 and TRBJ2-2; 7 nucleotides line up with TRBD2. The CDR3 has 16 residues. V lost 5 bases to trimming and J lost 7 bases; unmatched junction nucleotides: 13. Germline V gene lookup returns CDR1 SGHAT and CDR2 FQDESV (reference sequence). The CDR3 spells CASSQRSGTWSGELFF. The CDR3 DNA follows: TGTGCCAGCAGCCAAAGGAGCGGGACCTGGAGCGGGGAGCTGTTTTTT.

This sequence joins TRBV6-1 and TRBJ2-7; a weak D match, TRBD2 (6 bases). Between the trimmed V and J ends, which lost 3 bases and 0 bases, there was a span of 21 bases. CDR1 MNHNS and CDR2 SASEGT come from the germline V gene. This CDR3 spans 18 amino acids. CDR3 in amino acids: CASSDPTSRRGSSYEQYF. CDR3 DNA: TGTGCCAGCAGTGACCCTACGTCTAGGAGGGGTAGCTCCTACGAGCAGTACTTC.

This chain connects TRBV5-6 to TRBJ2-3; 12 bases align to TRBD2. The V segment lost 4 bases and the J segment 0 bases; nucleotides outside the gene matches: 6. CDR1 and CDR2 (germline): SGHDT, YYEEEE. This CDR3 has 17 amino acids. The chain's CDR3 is CASSPLAGGPSTDTQYF. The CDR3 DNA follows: TGTGCCAGCAGCCCCCTAGCGGGAGGGCCGAGCACAGATACGCAGTATTTT.

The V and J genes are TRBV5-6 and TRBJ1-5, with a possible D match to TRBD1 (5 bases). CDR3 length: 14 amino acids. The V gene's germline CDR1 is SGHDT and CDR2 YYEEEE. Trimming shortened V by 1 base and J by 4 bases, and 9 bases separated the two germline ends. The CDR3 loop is CASSLFGGNQPQHF. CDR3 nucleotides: TGTGCCAGCAGCTTGTTCGGGGGGAATCAGCCCCAGCATTTT.

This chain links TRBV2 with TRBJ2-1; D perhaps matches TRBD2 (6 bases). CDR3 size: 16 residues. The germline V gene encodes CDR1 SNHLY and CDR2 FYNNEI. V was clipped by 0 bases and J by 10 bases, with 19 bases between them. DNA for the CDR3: TGTGCCAGCAGTGAAGCGGGTAGAGGAGGGTTAAGGGAGCAGTTCTTC. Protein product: CASSEAGRGGLREQFF.

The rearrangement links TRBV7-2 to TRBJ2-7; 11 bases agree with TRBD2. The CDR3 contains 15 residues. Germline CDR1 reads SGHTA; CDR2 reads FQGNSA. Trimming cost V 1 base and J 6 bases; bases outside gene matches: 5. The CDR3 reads CASSLDSGRALEQYF. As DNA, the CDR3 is TGTGCCAGCAGCTTAGATAGCGGGAGGGCCCTCGAGCAGTACTTC.

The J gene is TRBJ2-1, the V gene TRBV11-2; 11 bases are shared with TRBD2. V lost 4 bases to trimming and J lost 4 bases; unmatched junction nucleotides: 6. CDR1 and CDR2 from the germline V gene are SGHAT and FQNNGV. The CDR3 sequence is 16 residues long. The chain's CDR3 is CASSSTSGSKYNEQFF. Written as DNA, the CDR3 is TGTGCCAGCAGCTCCACTAGCGGGAGTAAGTACAATGAGCAGTTCTTC.

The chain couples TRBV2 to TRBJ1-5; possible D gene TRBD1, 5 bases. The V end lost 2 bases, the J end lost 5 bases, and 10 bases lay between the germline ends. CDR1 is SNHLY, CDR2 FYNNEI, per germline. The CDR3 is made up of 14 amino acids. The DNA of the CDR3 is TGTGCCAGCAGTGAAATGACAGACTATCAGCCCCAGCATTTT. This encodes CASSEMTDYQPQHF. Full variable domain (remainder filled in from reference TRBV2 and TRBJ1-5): EPEVTQTPSHQVTQMGQEVILRCVPISNHLYFYWYRQILGQKVEFLVSFYNNEISEKSEIFDDQFSVERPDGSNFTLKIRSTKLEDSAMYFCASSEMTDYQPQHFGDGTRLSIL.